The 2 T cell receptor beta chains below come from one sample, sequenced in a study of cytomegalovirus exposure and HLA in healthy donors. The PCR employed 60 Vbeta primers together with 13 Jbeta primers. Using immunoSEQ multiplex PCR, the repertoire was profiled, and TCRdb retains in-frame clones only, with some absent. The sample carries some 150,000 clones, 65% to 80% recorded once. The sequencing input was PBMCs. These receptors all come from a woman aged 40-49 years in good health and CMV-seronegative.

The J gene is TRBJ1-5, the V gene TRBV9; D is undetermined. The germline CDR1 and CDR2 sequences are SGDLS and YYNGEE. The CDR3 is 15 amino acids. V dropped 3 bases and J dropped 7 bases, with 17 bases sitting between them. CDR3 sequence (DNA): TGTGCCAGCAGCGGAGAGGAGGGTTTCAACCAGCCCCAGCATTTT. This codes for CASSGEEGFNQPQHF.

This clone appeared a single time. This chain connects TRBV28 to TRBJ2-7; 8 nucleotides line up with TRBD1. This CDR3 has 16 residues. V shed 4 bases, J shed 6 bases, and the junction held 14 bases outside the gene matches. Germline values: CDR1 MDHEN, CDR2 SYDVKM. DNA of the CDR3: TGTGCCAGCAGTTCCCCGACAGGGGAGCTTCTCCTCGAGCAGTACTTC. It is translated as CASSSPTGELLLEQYF. The whole variable domain, filled in from reference TRBV28 and TRBJ2-7, reads DVKVTQSSRYLVKRTGEKVFLECVQDMDHENMFWYRQDPGLGLRLIYFSYDVKMKEKGDIPEGYSVSREKKERFSLILESASTNQTSMYLCASSSPTGELLLEQYFGPGTRLTVT.